This T cell receptor beta chain came from a study of molecular identifiers for immune sequencing clone quantification. Whole-study context: Four of five splits of RNA from 20,000 or 100,000 naive CD8 cells were sequenced in replicates.

This clonotype was counted a few times. Antigen specificity is unknown. This CDR3 spans 13 amino acids. Germline V gives CDR1 DFQATT, CDR2 SNEGSKA (reference sequence). Trimming shortened V by 0 bases and J by 2 bases, and 7 bases separated the two germline ends. One entry per CDR3 protein results from TCRdb running MiXCR on the PCR reads. The repertoire holds about 640,000 distinct CDR3 sequences, with 15% to 20% as singletons. General observations from the study: Underestimated sizes of highly expanded clones could result from identical TCR molecules that share a barcode.

Sequencing was done on a sample of naive CD8+ T cells from blood, with Jurkat cell RNA spiked in. Subset indicated: FACS-sorted CD8+CD4-CCR7+CD45RA+ naive T cells. This TCR came from a human donor in good health. Some libraries in this study had Jurkat cell RNA spiked in. The rearrangement uses TRBV20-1 and TRBJ1-1; D gene unclear. In nucleotides, the CDR3 is TGCAGTGCTAGAGATCAAAGCAACACTGAAGCTTTCTTT. Translation gives CSARDQSNTEAFF.